The 30 T cell receptor beta chains presented below share a single source sample, sequenced in a study of blood T cell repertoires in COVID-19. Sequencing used immunoSEQ multiplex PCR; TCRdb keeps in-frame clones, though not all of them. The top ten clones hold about 16% of a sample with about 44,000 clones, about 88% of them seen once. Sequenced sample: peripheral blood. Receptors were obtained from a man between 65 and 80 years old with active COVID-19.

CDR3 region: CASRRTADNYGYTF. The CDR3 DNA sequence: TGTGCCAGTAGAAGGACAGCTGACAACTATGGCTACACCTTC. V usage is TRBV19 and J usage is TRBJ1-2; weak D call: TRBD1 (6 bases). The CDR3 length is 14 residues. CDR1 is LNHDA, CDR2 SQIVND, per germline (reference sequence). V lost 6 bases and J 2 bases, leaving 13 bases between the germline ends. The full variable domain, its missing parts supplied by reference TRBV19 and TRBJ1-2, is DGGITQSPKYLFRKEGQNVTLSCEQNLNHDAMYWYRQDPGQGLRLIYYSQIVNDFQKGDIAEGYSVSREKKESFPLTVTSAQKNPTAFYLCASRRTADNYGYTFGSGTRLTVV.

The chain links TRBV11-2 to TRBJ1-2; tentatively, D is TRBD1 (5 bases). This CDR3 contains 13 residues. The germline V gene encodes CDR1 SGHAT and CDR2 FQNNGV. V was shortened by 3 bases and J by 7 bases, with 12 bases between the two germline ends. CDR3 loop: CASSLGQGSGYTF. The DNA for the CDR3 is TGTGCCAGCAGCTTGGGGCAGGGTAGTGGCTACACCTTC.

This chain uses TRBV7-3 with TRBJ2-5; 13 nucleotides agree with TRBD2. CDR1 is SGHTA, CDR2 FQGTGA, per germline. The trim removed 5 bases at V and 1 base at J, leaving 7 bases unmatched. This CDR3 contains 17 residues. CDR3 bases: TGTGCCAGCAGCCCCAGGACTAGCGGGGGATTCCAAGAGACCCAGTACTTC. Translating gives CASSPRTSGGFQETQYF.

The rearrangement links TRBV13 to TRBJ2-2, with 8 bases lining up with TRBD1. With 1 base clipped from V and 0 bases from J, the junction kept 13 bases outside the gene matches. Germline V CDR1 and CDR2: PRHDT, FYEKMQ (reference sequence). The CDR3 length is 20 residues. CDR3 in amino acids: CASSLEPGGFTSANTGELFF. The CDR3 DNA follows: TGTGCCAGCAGCTTAGAGCCAGGGGGCTTTACTTCGGCGAACACCGGGGAGCTGTTTTTT.

This sequence joins TRBV10-2 and TRBJ1-1; TRBD1 might be the D (5 bases). This CDR3 contains 13 residues. Germline-derived CDR1 and CDR2 are WSHSY and SAAADI. V lost 4 bases and J 6 bases, leaving 12 bases between the germline ends. The DNA of the CDR3 is TGCGCCAGCAGTGCCGGGGGGTCGGCTGAAGCTTTCTTT. It is translated as CASSAGGSAEAFF.

The chain has TRBV27 and TRBJ1-6, with TRBD1 identical over 8 bases. This CDR3 comprises 18 residues. V lost 5 bases, J lost 1 base, and 10 bases stayed unmatched. Germline assignment: CDR1 MNHEY and CDR2 SMNVEV (reference sequence). The CDR3 spells CASSQDRAGGSYNSPLHF. CDR3 in DNA: TGTGCCAGCAGTCAGGACAGGGCGGGGGGGTCCTATAATTCACCCCTCCACTTT.

Only one count was recorded for this clone. V gene TRBV28 combines with J gene TRBJ2-7, with D perhaps matching TRBD1 (6 bases). The CDR3 consists of 12 residues. Germline V gives CDR1 MDHEN, CDR2 SYDVKM. V lost 3 bases and J 4 bases, leaving 7 bases between the germline ends. The CDR3 DNA follows: TGTGCCAGCAGTTTTCAGGGGTACGAGCAGTACTTC. Its protein product is CASSFQGYEQYF.

V usage is TRBV19 and J usage is TRBJ2-5; perhaps TRBD2 as D (6 bases). Trimming shortened V by 3 bases and J by 3 bases, and 14 bases separated the two germline ends. The germline CDR1 and CDR2 sequences are LNHDA and SQIVND (reference sequence). CDR3 length: 15 amino acids. The CDR3, as DNA: TGTGCCAGTAGTATTCACCGGAGGGGCGAAGAGACCCAGTACTTC. Protein sequence: CASSIHRRGEETQYF.

This clone showed up just a few times. The chain links TRBV4-3 to TRBJ2-1; 12 bases line up with TRBD2. The germline CDR1 and CDR2 sequences are LGHNA and YSLEER. The trim removed 2 bases at V and 11 bases at J, leaving 1 base unmatched. This CDR3 has 13 residues. The CDR3 DNA reads as TGCGCCAGCAGCCAAACTAGCGGGGGGAAGCAGTTCTTC. It codes for CASSQTSGGKQFF.

This clone appeared a few times. The chain employs TRBV5-4 and TRBJ2-7; no definite D call. Germline CDR1 reads SGHNT; CDR2 reads YYREEE (reference sequence). Deletions cut 4 bases from V and 5 bases from J, with 10 bases between. The CDR3 length is 12 residues. The CDR3 nucleotides are TGTGCCAGCAGCGTTCCTATGGACGAGCAGTACTTC. Protein product: CASSVPMDEQYF.

The rearrangement links TRBV27 to TRBJ1-5; 10 nucleotides align to TRBD1. Unmatched junction bases numbered 8, after V lost 5 bases and J lost 7 bases. The CDR3 totals 15 residues. Germline V gene sequence: CDR1 MNHEY, CDR2 SMNVEV (reference sequence). CDR3 in amino acids: CASSEGQGFGQPQHF. Written as DNA, the CDR3 is TGTGCCAGCAGTGAGGGACAGGGGTTCGGGCAGCCCCAGCATTTT.

The chain couples TRBV3-1 (or the pseudogene TRBV3-2) to TRBJ2-5, with TRBD2 matching over 9 bases. Per germline, CDR1 LGHDT and CDR2 YNNKEL (reference sequence). This CDR3 spans 16 amino acids. V was clipped by 4 bases and J by 5 bases; unmatched bases: 11. In DNA form, the CDR3 reads TGTGCCAGCAGCCCCTCTTCTAGCGGGGAAGCGGAGACCCAGTACTTC. It specifies CASSPSSSGEAETQYF.

The rearrangement links TRBV5-1 to TRBJ2-7; 10 bases line up with TRBD2. Germline CDR1 SGHRS, CDR2 YFSETQ. This CDR3 region has 14 residues. V trimming: 6 bases; J trimming: 7 bases; junction bases outside the gene matches: 10. CDR3 in amino acids: CASNRAGGPKEQYF. The CDR3 DNA reads as TGCGCCAGCAACAGAGCGGGGGGGCCGAAGGAGCAGTACTTC. Combining the CDR3 with reference TRBV5-1 and TRBJ2-7 gives the whole variable domain KAGVTQTPRYLIKTRGQQVTLSCSPISGHRSVSWYQQTPGQGLQFLFEYFSETQRNKGNFPGRFSGRQFSNSRSEMNVSTLELGDSALYLCASNRAGGPKEQYFGPGTRLTVT.

The genes are TRBV9 and TRBJ2-5; 7 positions agree with TRBD2. Trimming at V came to 0 bases and at J to 5 bases, leaving 7 bases not matched to a gene. This CDR3 region has 15 residues. Germline V gene sequence: CDR1 SGDLS, CDR2 YYNGEE. In nucleotides, the CDR3 is TGTGCCAGCAGCGTAGGGCTAGCGGATGGGGAGACCCAGTACTTC. This sequence encodes CASSVGLADGETQYF.

CDR3 amino acids: CASSLATWTFSYEQYF. The CDR3 DNA sequence: TGTGCCAGCAGCTTAGCCACTTGGACATTCTCCTACGAGCAGTACTTC. V is TRBV5-6 and J is TRBJ2-7; a possible D gene is TRBD1 (5 bases). From germline, CDR1 is SGHDT and CDR2 YYEEEE. The CDR3 spans 16 residues. The V and J ends lost 2 bases and 0 bases respectively, with 15 bases between them.

This clone was seen just once. The rearrangement joins TRBV28 to TRBJ2-3; 13 nucleotides agree with TRBD2. The CDR3 length is 16 residues. V was pared by 5 bases and J by 6 bases, with 8 bases of the junction left unmatched. Per germline, CDR1 MDHEN and CDR2 SYDVKM. The CDR3 DNA reads as TGTGCCAGCAGTCCCCCCGGGACTAGCGGGGTTGATACGCAGTATTTT. Translated: CASSPPGTSGVDTQYF.

The J gene is TRBJ2-5, the V gene TRBV9; D is perhaps TRBD1 (6 bases). CDR3 size: 15 residues. Trimming shortened V by 2 bases and J by 0 bases, and 11 bases separated the two germline ends. Germline lookup yields CDR1 SGDLS and CDR2 YYNGEE. CDR3 in amino acids: CASSVRAGDQETQYF. DNA of the CDR3: TGTGCCAGCAGCGTCCGCGCAGGGGACCAAGAGACCCAGTACTTC.

The J gene is TRBJ2-5, the V gene TRBV3-1 (or the pseudogene TRBV3-2), with D tentatively TRBD1 (7 bases). The CDR3 contains 17 residues. V lost 1 base and J 4 bases, leaving 19 bases between the germline ends. Germline V gene data show CDR1 as LGHDT and CDR2 as YNNKEL (reference sequence). The CDR3 region is CASSQALGGLGGETQYF. The CDR3 DNA reads as TGTGCCAGCAGCCAAGCCCTAGGGGGCCTCGGGGGAGAGACCCAGTACTTC.

The V gene is TRBV6-2 or TRBV6-3, the J gene TRBJ1-2, with D possibly TRBD1 on 5 matching bases. Trimming pared 5 bases from V and 4 bases from J, leaving 14 bases between. The CDR3 covers 14 residues. Germline-derived CDR1 and CDR2 are MNHEY and SVGEGT. CDR3 sequence: CASSPYQGFYGYTF. CDR3 coding DNA: TGTGCCAGCAGTCCCTATCAGGGCTTCTATGGCTACACCTTC.

This clone was found a few times. The chain recombines TRBV28 with TRBJ1-5; D ambiguous. V lost 8 bases to trimming and J lost 5 bases, with 13 bases between them. The CDR3 covers 13 residues. Looked up from germline, CDR1 is MDHEN and CDR2 is SYDVKM. The CDR3 bases are TGTGCCAGCGAACGGGGAGGTCATCAGCCCCAGCATTTT. Residues: CASERGGHQPQHF.

The chain employs TRBV9 and TRBJ2-3; 8 bases map to TRBD2. The J segment lost 3 bases and the V segment lost 4 bases, leaving 10 bases of the junction unmatched. This CDR3 comprises 16 residues. Germline V CDR1 and CDR2: SGDLS, YYNGEE. CDR3 DNA: TGTGCCAGCAGCCTCACCGGGGGGGCGCGGACAGATACGCAGTATTTT. Its translation: CASSLTGGARTDTQYF.

This chain connects TRBV7-6 to TRBJ1-1; 7 positions agree with TRBD1. This CDR3 is 14 amino acids long. V lost 1 base to trimming and J lost 8 bases; unmatched junction nucleotides: 7. The germline V gene encodes CDR1 SGHVS and CDR2 FNYEAQ. This chain's CDR3 is CASSLDRGPAEAFF. In nucleotides, the CDR3 is TGTGCCAGCAGCTTAGATAGGGGGCCAGCGGAAGCTTTCTTT.

The chain joins TRBV19 to TRBJ1-5; 9 bases are shared with TRBD1. The CDR3 extends over 15 amino acids. Germline loops: CDR1 LNHDA, CDR2 SQIVND (reference sequence). The ends lost 5 bases at V and 5 bases at J; junction bases unmatched: 7. The CDR3 bases are TGTGCCAGTAGTCCTGGACAGGGGCTATATCAGCCCCAGCATTTT. This translates into CASSPGQGLYQPQHF.

V is TRBV5-1 and J is TRBJ2-3, with D perhaps matching TRBD2 (5 bases). Germline CDR1 is SGHRS and CDR2 is YFSETQ. This CDR3 has 14 amino acids. V lost 0 bases, J lost 0 bases, and 5 bases lay in between. CDR3 in DNA: TGCGCCAGCAGCTTGGGGACTAGCACAGATACGCAGTATTTT. Protein: CASSLGTSTDTQYF.

The chain carries TRBV6-2 or TRBV6-3 and TRBJ2-5, with 13 bases fitting TRBD2. Looked up from germline, CDR1 is MNHEY and CDR2 is SVGEGT. CDR3 size: 20 residues. With 4 bases clipped from V and 1 base from J, the junction kept 15 bases outside the gene matches. This chain's CDR3 is CASSFNSGTSGASIQETQYF. The CDR3 bases are TGTGCCAGCAGTTTTAACTCCGGGACTAGCGGGGCCTCGATCCAAGAGACCCAGTACTTC.

DNA of the CDR3: TGTGCCAGCAGCTTAGGGCGGAGCCCTGAAGCTTTCTTT. Translating it yields CASSLGRSPEAFF. The V gene is TRBV7-2, the J gene TRBJ1-1; no clear D gene. Between the trimmed V and J ends, which lost 1 base and 6 bases, there was a span of 9 bases. The CDR3 sequence is 13 residues long. Germline CDR1 and CDR2: SGHTA and FQGNSA.

V gene TRBV7-9 combines with J gene TRBJ2-1, with TRBD1 as a possible D gene (6 bases). Germline assignment: CDR1 SEHNR and CDR2 FQNEAQ (reference sequence). The CDR3 runs 12 residues. V lost 1 base and J lost 9, with 7 bases in between. This CDR3 reads CASSLGRGEQFF. In DNA, the CDR3 is TGTGCCAGCAGCTTAGGCAGGGGTGAGCAGTTCTTC.

The genes are TRBV2 and TRBJ2-5; 7 bases fit TRBD2. Germline loops: CDR1 SNHLY, CDR2 FYNNEI. CDR3 length equals 15 residues. V trimming: 4 bases; J trimming: 1 base; junction bases outside the gene matches: 6. DNA of the CDR3: TGTGCCAGCAGTGCCGCTAGCGGCCCCCAAGAGACCCAGTACTTC. Its protein product is CASSAASGPQETQYF.

The chain employs TRBV6-5 and TRBJ1-6; D is unresolved. There are 13 residues in the CDR3. V was clipped by 6 bases and J by 7 bases, with 10 bases between them. Looked up from germline, CDR1 is MNHEY and CDR2 is SVGAGI. CDR3: CASSRVRNSPLHF. CDR3 DNA: TGTGCCAGCAGCCGAGTACGAAATTCACCCCTCCACTTT.

The chain uses TRBV7-2 and TRBJ1-1, with D uncertain. From germline, CDR1 is SGHTA and CDR2 FQGNSA. V gave up 2 bases and J gave up 1 base, with 5 bases separating them. This CDR3 spans 13 amino acids. This chain's CDR3 is CASSLMRNTEAFF. CDR3 DNA: TGTGCCAGCAGCTTAATGAGGAACACTGAAGCTTTCTTT.